This TCR beta chain was sequenced in a study of T cell responses to AZD1222 COVID-19 vaccine. The CDR3 has 13 residues. With 2 bases removed from V and 5 bases from J, the gap between germline ends came to 8 bases. Germline CDR1 is MGHDK and CDR2 is SYGVNS. Produced via immunoSEQ multiplex PCR; TCRdb's table is partial and in-frame only. Altogether about 110,000 clones are present, roughly 85% being singletons, with the ten largest covering around 3.3%. Source: peripheral blood, taken on day 0 of AZD1222 vaccination. This clonotype was sampled from an adult in good health. This sequence joins TRBV25-1 and TRBJ2-3; D is perhaps TRBD1 or TRBD2 (5 bases each). CDR3 DNA: TGTGCCAGCAGTGAACCGGGACGAGATACGCAGTATTTT. This codes for CASSEPGRDTQYF. Drawing the rest from reference TRBV25-1 and TRBJ2-3, the complete variable domain is EADIYQTPRYLVIGTGKKITLECSQTMGHDKMYWYQQDPGMELHLIHYSYGVNSTEKGDLSSESTVSRIRTEHFPLTLESARPSHTSQYLCASSEPGRDTQYFGPGTRLTVL.